This TCR beta chain is from a study of cytomegalovirus exposure and HLA in healthy donors. Findings and limits, study-wide: First-cohort TCR clusters tended to co-occur in the 90 to 150 validation repertoires, a later analysis found. It was 150 to 200 TCR beta chains that were listed as cytomegalovirus-associated.

A note on this clone: Its matching antigen is unknown.

Profiling relied on immunoSEQ multiplex PCR, and the TCRdb table lists in-frame clones only, not all of them. The sample has 75,000 to 90,000 clones; around 96% are singletons. Sequenced input: PBMCs. The clonotype was recovered from a man aged 18 to 29 in good health and CMV-seropositive.

The CDR3 coding sequence is TGTGCCAGCAGCAGGGATCCTGGGGCCAACGTCCTGACTTTC. It yields the protein CASSRDPGANVLTF. The rearrangement uses TRBV6-1 and TRBJ2-6; tentative D call: TRBD1 (5 bases). Between the trimmed V and J ends, which lost 6 bases and 2 bases, there was a span of 8 bases. The CDR3 spans 14 residues. Looked up from germline, CDR1 is MNHNS and CDR2 is SASEGT.